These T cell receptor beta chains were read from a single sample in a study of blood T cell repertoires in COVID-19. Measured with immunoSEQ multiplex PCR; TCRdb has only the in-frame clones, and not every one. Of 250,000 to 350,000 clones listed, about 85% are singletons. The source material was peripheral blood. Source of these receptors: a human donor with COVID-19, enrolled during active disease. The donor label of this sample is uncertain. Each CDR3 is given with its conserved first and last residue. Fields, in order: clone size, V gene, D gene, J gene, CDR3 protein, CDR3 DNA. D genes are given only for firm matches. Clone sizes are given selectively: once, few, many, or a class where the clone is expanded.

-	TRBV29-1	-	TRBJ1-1	CSVGGGGNTEAFF	TGCAGCGTTGGTGGGGGAGGTAACACTGAAGCTTTCTTT
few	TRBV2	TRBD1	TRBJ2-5	CASNPGQGDETQYF	TGTGCCAGCAACCCAGGACAGGGCGATGAGACCCAGTACTTC
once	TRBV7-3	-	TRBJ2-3	CASSLGLSGETQYF	TGTGCCAGCAGCTTAGGATTATCGGGAGAGACGCAGTATTTT
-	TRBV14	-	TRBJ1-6	CASSQDRGSPLHF	TGTGCCAGCAGCCAGGATAGGGGTTCACCCCTCCACTTT
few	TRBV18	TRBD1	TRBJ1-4	CASSPDRDDEKLFF	TGTGCCAGCTCACCAGACAGGGACGATGAAAAACTGTTTTTT
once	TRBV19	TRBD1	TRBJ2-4	CASSSTGGHIQYF	TGTGCCAGTAGTTCCACAGGGGGGCACATTCAGTACTTC
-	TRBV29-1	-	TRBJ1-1	CSVDGRGLVNTEAFF	TGCAGCGTTGATGGGAGGGGTCTGGTTAACACTGAAGCTTTCTTT
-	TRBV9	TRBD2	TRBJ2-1	CASSVTGGVQDEQFF	TGTGCCAGCAGCGTCACCGGGGGGGTTCAGGATGAGCAGTTCTTC
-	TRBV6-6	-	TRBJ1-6	CASSYSGGGYNSPLHF	TGTGCCAGCAGTTATTCCGGGGGTGGCTATAATTCACCCCTCCACTTT
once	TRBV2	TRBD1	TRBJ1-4	CASTSGQLNEKLFF	TGTGCCAGCACTTCGGGACAGCTTAATGAAAAACTGTTTTTT
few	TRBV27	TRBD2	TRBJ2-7	CASSKRESYEQYF	TGTGCCAGCAGTAAGCGGGAGTCTTACGAGCAGTACTTC
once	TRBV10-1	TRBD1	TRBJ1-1	CASRGDSGTEAFF	TGCGCCAGCAGAGGGGACAGTGGAACTGAAGCTTTCTTT
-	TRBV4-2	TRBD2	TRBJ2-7	CASSQASGRREQYF	TGTGCCAGCAGCCAAGCTAGCGGGAGACGCGAGCAGTACTTC
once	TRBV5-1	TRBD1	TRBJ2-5	CASSLVPGQGVQETQYF	TGCGCCAGCAGCTTGGTCCCGGGACAGGGCGTCCAAGAGACCCAGTACTTC
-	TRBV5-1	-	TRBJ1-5	CASSSNPGSDQPQHF	TGCGCCAGCAGCTCAAATCCGGGAAGCGATCAGCCCCAGCATTTT
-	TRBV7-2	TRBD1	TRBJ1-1	CASSLAAGGNPEAFF	TGTGCCAGCAGCTTAGCAGCAGGGGGTAACCCTGAAGCTTTCTTT
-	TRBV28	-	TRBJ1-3	CASSFGIIGGNTIYF	TGTGCCAGCAGTTTCGGGATTATCGGTGGAAACACCATATATTTT
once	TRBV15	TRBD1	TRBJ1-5	CATSRGTGGFVNQPQHF	TGTGCCACCAGCAGGGGGACAGGGGGCTTTGTCAATCAGCCCCAGCATTTT
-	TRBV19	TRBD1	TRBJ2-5	CASSAATGGGGTQYF	TGTGCCAGTAGTGCGGCAACAGGGGGCGGAGGGACCCAGTACTTC
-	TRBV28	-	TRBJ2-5	CASSLGGRQETQYF	TGTGCCAGCAGTCTGGGGGGTAGGCAAGAGACCCAGTACTTC
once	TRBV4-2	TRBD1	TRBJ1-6	CASSQETGGSSPLHF	TGTGCCAGCAGCCAGGAGACAGGGGGGAGCTCACCCCTCCACTTT
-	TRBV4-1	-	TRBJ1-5	CASSLSPADRNQPQHF	TGCGCCAGCAGCCTTTCCCCCGCGGACAGAAATCAGCCCCAGCATTTT
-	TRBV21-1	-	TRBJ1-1	CASSKVWTEAFF	TGTGCCAGCAGCAAAGTCTGGACAGAAGCTTTCTTT
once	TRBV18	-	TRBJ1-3	CASSPRDTTTSGNTIYF	TGTGCCAGCTCACCACGGGACACCACGACCTCTGGAAACACCATATATTTT
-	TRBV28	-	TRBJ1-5	CASSFRAYSNQPQHF	TGTGCCAGCAGTTTCAGGGCTTATAGCAATCAGCCCCAGCATTTT
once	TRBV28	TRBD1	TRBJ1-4	CASSPQGAYNEKLFF	TGTGCCAGCAGTCCACAGGGGGCGTATAATGAAAAACTGTTTTTT
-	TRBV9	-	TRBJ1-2	CASSGHPESQGAPGYTF	TGTGCCAGCAGCGGCCACCCGGAGAGCCAAGGGGCGCCTGGCTACACCTTC
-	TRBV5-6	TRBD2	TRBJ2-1	CASSLRLAGVREQFF	TGTGCCAGCAGCCTCCGACTAGCGGGAGTCCGGGAGCAGTTCTTC
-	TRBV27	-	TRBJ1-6	CASTLTGSSYNSPLHF	TGTGCCAGCACCTTAACAGGGAGCTCCTATAATTCACCCCTCCACTTT
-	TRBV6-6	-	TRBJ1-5	CASSYADNSNQPQHF	TGTGCCAGCAGTTACGCGGACAACAGCAATCAGCCCCAGCATTTT
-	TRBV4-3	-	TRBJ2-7	CASSQDRGASYEQYF	TGCGCCAGCAGCCAAGATCGGGGGGCCTCCTACGAGCAGTACTTC
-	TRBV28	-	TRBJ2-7	CASNPSHLSSYEQYF	TGTGCCAGCAACCCCTCCCACCTCAGCTCCTACGAGCAGTACTTC
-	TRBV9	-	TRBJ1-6	CASSVGGGGQDNSPLHF	TGTGCCAGCAGCGTAGGCGGCGGGGGGCAGGATAATTCACCCCTCCACTTT
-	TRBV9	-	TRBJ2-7	CASTPDSFSYEQYF	TGTGCCAGCACCCCCGACAGTTTCTCCTACGAGCAGTACTTC
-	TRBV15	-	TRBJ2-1	CATSRDRGSSYNEQFF	TGTGCCACCAGCAGAGATCGGGGGAGCTCCTACAATGAGCAGTTCTTC
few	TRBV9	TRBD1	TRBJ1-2	CASSASGGLNYGYTF	TGTGCCAGCAGCGCTTCAGGGGGCCTGAACTATGGCTACACCTTC
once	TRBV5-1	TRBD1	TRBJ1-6	CASSGDREGSPLHF	TGCGCCAGCAGCGGGGACAGGGAAGGATCACCCCTCCACTTT
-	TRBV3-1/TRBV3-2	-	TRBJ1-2	CASSQRSRTVDGYTF	TGTGCCAGCAGCCAAAGGTCCCGGACAGTCGATGGCTACACCTTC
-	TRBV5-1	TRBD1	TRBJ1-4	CASSFDTQGKDLFF	TGCGCCAGCAGCTTTGATACACAGGGGAAAGATCTGTTTTTT
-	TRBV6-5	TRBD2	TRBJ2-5	CASKPGLAASGTQYF	TGTGCCAGCAAACCGGGACTAGCGGCCTCCGGGACCCAGTACTTC
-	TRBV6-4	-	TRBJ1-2	CASNPPGLYGYTF	TGTGCCAGCAACCCCCCAGGGCTCTATGGCTACACCTTC